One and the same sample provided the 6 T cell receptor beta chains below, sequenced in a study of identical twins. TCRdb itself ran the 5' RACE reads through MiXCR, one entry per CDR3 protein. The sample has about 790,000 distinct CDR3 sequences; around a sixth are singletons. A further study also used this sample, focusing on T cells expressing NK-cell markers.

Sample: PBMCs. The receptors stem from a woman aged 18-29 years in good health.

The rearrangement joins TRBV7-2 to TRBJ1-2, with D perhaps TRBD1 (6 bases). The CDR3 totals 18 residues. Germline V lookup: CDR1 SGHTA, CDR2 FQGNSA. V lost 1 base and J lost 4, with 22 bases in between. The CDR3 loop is CASSLGLMVGTRSYGYTF. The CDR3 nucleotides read TGTGCCAGCAGCTTAGGGCTTATGGTGGGGACAAGGTCCTATGGCTACACCTTC.

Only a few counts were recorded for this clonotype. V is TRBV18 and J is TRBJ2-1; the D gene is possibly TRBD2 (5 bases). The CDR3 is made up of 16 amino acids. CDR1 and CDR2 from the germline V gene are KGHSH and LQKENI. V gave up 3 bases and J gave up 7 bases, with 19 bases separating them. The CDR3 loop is CASSPRSGGGGNEQFF. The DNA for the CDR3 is TGTGCCAGCTCACCGAGGAGCGGCGGCGGCGGGAATGAGCAGTTCTTC.

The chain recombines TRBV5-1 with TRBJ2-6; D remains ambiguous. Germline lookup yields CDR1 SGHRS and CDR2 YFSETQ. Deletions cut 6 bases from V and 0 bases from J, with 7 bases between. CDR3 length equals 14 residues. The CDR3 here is CASKTVSGANVLTF. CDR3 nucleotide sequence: TGCGCCAGCAAAACGGTCTCTGGGGCCAACGTCCTGACTTTC.

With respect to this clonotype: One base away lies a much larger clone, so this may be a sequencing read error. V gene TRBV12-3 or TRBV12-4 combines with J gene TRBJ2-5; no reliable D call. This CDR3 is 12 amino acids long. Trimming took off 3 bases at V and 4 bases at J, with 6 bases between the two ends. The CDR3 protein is CASSFRAETQYF. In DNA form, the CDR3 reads TGTGCCAGCAGTTTTAGGGCAGAGACCCAGTACTTC.

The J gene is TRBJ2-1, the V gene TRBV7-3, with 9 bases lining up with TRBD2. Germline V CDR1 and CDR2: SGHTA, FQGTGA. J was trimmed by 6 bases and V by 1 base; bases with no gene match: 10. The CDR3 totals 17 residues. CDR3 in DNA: TGTGCCAGCAGCTTAAGGCCAGCGGGGGGCTCCCGCAATGAGCAGTTCTTC. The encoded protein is CASSLRPAGGSRNEQFF.

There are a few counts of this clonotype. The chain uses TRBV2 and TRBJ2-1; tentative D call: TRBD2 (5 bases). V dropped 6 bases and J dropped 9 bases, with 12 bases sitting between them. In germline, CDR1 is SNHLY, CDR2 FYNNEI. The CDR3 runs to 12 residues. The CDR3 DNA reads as TGTGCCAGCAGAAGGGAGTTTTTTGAGCAGTTCTTC. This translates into CASRREFFEQFF.